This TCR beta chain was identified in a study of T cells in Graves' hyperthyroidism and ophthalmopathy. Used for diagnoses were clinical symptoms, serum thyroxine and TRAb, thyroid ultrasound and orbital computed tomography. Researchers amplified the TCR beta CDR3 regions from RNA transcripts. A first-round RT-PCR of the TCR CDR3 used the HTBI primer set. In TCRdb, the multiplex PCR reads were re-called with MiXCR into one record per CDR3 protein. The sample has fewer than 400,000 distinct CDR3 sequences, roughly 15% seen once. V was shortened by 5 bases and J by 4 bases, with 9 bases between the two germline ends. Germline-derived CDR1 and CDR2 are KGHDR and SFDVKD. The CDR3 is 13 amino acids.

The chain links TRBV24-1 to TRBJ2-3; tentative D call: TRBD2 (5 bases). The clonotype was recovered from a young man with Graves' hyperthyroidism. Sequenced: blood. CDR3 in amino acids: CATSVSGADTQYF. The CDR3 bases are TGTGCCACCAGTGTCTCCGGGGCAGATACGCAGTATTTT.